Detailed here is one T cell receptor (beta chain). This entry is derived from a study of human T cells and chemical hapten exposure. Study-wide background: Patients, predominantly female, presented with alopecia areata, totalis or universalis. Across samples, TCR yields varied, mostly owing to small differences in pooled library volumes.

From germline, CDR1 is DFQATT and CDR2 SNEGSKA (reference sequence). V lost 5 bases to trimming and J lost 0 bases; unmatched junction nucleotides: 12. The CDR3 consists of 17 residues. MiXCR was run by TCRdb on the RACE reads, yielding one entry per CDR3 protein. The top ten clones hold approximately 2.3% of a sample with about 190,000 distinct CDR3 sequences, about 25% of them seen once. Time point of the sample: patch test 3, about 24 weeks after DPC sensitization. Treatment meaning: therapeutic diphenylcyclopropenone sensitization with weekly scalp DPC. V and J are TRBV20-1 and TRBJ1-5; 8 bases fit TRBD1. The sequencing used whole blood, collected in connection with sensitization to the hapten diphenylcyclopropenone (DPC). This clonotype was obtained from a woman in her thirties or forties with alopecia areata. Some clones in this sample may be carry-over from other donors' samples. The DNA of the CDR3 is TGCAGTGCTTTGGCCGGGACAGGAGAATATAGCAATCAGCCCCAGCATTTT. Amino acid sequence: CSALAGTGEYSNQPQHF.